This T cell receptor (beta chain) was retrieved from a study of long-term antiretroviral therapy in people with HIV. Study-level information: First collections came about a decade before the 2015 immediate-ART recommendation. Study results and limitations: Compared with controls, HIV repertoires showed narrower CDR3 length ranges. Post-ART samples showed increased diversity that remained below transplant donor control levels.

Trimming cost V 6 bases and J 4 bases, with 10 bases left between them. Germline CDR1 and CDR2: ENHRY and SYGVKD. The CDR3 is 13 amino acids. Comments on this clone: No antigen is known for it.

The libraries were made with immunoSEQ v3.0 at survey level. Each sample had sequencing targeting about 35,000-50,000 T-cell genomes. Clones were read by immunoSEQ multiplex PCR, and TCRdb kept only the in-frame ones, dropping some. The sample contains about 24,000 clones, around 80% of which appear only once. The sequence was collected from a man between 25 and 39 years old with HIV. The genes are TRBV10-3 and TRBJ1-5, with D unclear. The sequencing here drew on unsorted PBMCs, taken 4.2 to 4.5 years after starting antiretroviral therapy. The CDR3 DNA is TGTGCCATCAGCGATGACAAGAATCAGCCCCAGCATTTT. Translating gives CAISDDKNQPQHF.